A selection of T cell receptor beta chains follows, all from one sample in a study of blood T cell repertoires in COVID-19. Sequenced by immunoSEQ multiplex PCR; TCRdb stores in-frame clones only, minus some. This sample has about 280,000 clones; around nine tenths occur once, and the top ten carry roughly 8.5%. The sequencing sample was made of peripheral blood. These receptor sequences come from a man aged 35 to 55 with active or convalescent COVID-19. CDR3s include the opening cysteine and the closing phenylalanine or tryptophan. The D gene is left open where the match is weak. Size is stated for part of the rows, as once, few or many counts, or as a class when the clone is expanded.

j_gene: TRBJ2-2
len: 16
abundance: -
d_gene: TRBD2
v_gene: TRBV11-2
CDR3nt: TGTGCCAGCAGCCGACCTAGTGGGAGGGTCTTCGGGGAGCTGTTTTTT
CDR3aa: CASSRPSGRVFGELFF

j_gene: TRBJ2-6
len: 15
abundance: -
d_gene: -
v_gene: TRBV9
CDR3nt: TGTGCCAGCAGCGTAACAGGGTCTGGGGCCAACGTCCTGACTTTC
CDR3aa: CASSVTGSGANVLTF

j_gene: TRBJ1-1
len: 13
abundance: -
d_gene: TRBD1
v_gene: TRBV18
CDR3nt: TGTGCCAGCTCCCCGGACAGGGGCGCTGAAGCTTTCTTT
CDR3aa: CASSPDRGAEAFF

j_gene: TRBJ2-2
len: 14
abundance: -
d_gene: -
v_gene: TRBV6-5
CDR3nt: TGTGCCAGCAGCAACCAGGTGGACACCGGGGAGCTGTTTTTT
CDR3aa: CASSNQVDTGELFF

j_gene: TRBJ2-7
len: 13
abundance: -
d_gene: -
v_gene: TRBV4-1
CDR3nt: TGCGCCAGCAGCCAAGTGGGAGTTTACGAGCAGTACTTC
CDR3aa: CASSQVGVYEQYF

j_gene: TRBJ2-3
len: 16
abundance: -
d_gene: TRBD2
v_gene: TRBV10-3
CDR3nt: TGTGCCATCAGTGAGCTAACGGGAGGCATAGCAGATACGCAGTATTTT
CDR3aa: CAISELTGGIADTQYF

j_gene: TRBJ1-1
len: 15
abundance: -
d_gene: -
v_gene: TRBV28
CDR3nt: TGTGCCAGCAGTTTATATTGGCAGGGTGGCACTGAAGCTTTCTTT
CDR3aa: CASSLYWQGGTEAFF

j_gene: TRBJ1-3
len: 17
abundance: -
d_gene: -
v_gene: TRBV7-2
CDR3nt: TGTGCCAGCAGCTTTTTCCGGGGTCTGAGCTCTGGAAACACCATATATTTT
CDR3aa: CASSFFRGLSSGNTIYF

j_gene: TRBJ1-2
len: 14
abundance: -
d_gene: -
v_gene: TRBV5-1
CDR3nt: TGCGCCAGCAGCCGGGGAGAGGGCGGCGGGGGCTACACCTTC
CDR3aa: CASSRGEGGGGYTF

j_gene: TRBJ1-6
len: 15
abundance: -
d_gene: TRBD1
v_gene: TRBV3-1/TRBV3-2
CDR3nt: TGTGCCAGCAGCCCCTGGGCAGGGGGCAATTCACCCCTCCACTTT
CDR3aa: CASSPWAGGNSPLHF

j_gene: TRBJ2-1
len: 14
abundance: once
d_gene: -
v_gene: TRBV10-3
CDR3nt: TGTGCCATCAGTGGGCTAGTGGGGGCCAATGAGCAGTTCTTC
CDR3aa: CAISGLVGANEQFF

j_gene: TRBJ1-4
len: 14
abundance: -
d_gene: -
v_gene: TRBV6-5
CDR3nt: TGTGCCAGCAGCGACCGCGGGGCGGGTGAAAAACTGTTTTTT
CDR3aa: CASSDRGAGEKLFF

j_gene: TRBJ2-1
len: 14
abundance: -
d_gene: -
v_gene: TRBV12-5
CDR3nt: TGTGCTAGTGGTTTGTTGGGGCCCGGCGATGAGCAGTTCTTC
CDR3aa: CASGLLGPGDEQFF

j_gene: TRBJ2-7
len: 15
abundance: -
d_gene: TRBD2
v_gene: TRBV7-2
CDR3nt: TGTGCCAGCAGCCTGAGCGGGGAGAGCTCCTACGAGCAGTACTTC
CDR3aa: CASSLSGESSYEQYF

j_gene: TRBJ2-1
len: 12
abundance: -
d_gene: TRBD1
v_gene: TRBV27
CDR3nt: TGTGCCAGCAGTTCAGGGGGCCCCAAGCAGTTCTTC
CDR3aa: CASSSGGPKQFF

j_gene: TRBJ2-7
len: 16
abundance: -
d_gene: -
v_gene: TRBV19
CDR3nt: TGTGCCAGTAGTCTCATCTCGGAGGGAGGAGGGTACGAGCAGTACTTC
CDR3aa: CASSLISEGGGYEQYF

j_gene: TRBJ2-1
len: 13
abundance: -
d_gene: -
v_gene: TRBV7-9
CDR3nt: TGTGCCAGCAGCTTAGCGGCCGGGGATGAGCAGTTCTTC
CDR3aa: CASSLAAGDEQFF